This T cell receptor beta chain was profiled in a study of cytomegalovirus exposure and HLA in healthy donors. Regarding the study as a whole: Most TCR beta V segments were productive about 87% or about 30% of the time in an earlier analysis.

In the PCR, 60 Vbeta and 13 Jbeta primers were used. Using immunoSEQ multiplex PCR, the repertoire was profiled, and TCRdb retains in-frame clones only, with some absent. The table lists some 170,000 clones, over 60% of them singletons. Germline V lookup: CDR1 SGHDT, CDR2 YYEEEE. V dropped 4 bases and J dropped 4; count of bases not matched to a gene: 3. This CDR3 region has 14 residues. Note on this clone: No antigen is known for it.

Sequenced: PBMCs. The TCR comes from a man in his forties or fifties in good health and CMV-seropositive. The V gene is TRBV5-6, the J gene TRBJ1-2; 11 positions agree with TRBD1. The CDR3: CASSGTGGTYGYTF. For the CDR3, the DNA is TGTGCCAGCAGCGGGACAGGGGGGACCTATGGCTACACCTTC.